This T cell receptor (beta chain) was obtained from a study of blood T cell repertoires in COVID-19. Looking at the study overall: Spain, Italy and the United States supplied samples that represented acute and convalescent COVID-19.

Original data processing: Reference gene primer amplification in the assay estimated nucleated cell counts. TCRdb's table, derived via immunoSEQ multiplex PCR, lists solely in-frame clones and lacks some. That table furnishes V, J and clone size, whereas the DNA furnished D and trimming. The sample gives approximately 300,000 clones, roughly 87% of which show up once; around 2.2% is in the top ten. Sequenced input: peripheral blood. This receptor was taken from a woman aged 45-65 years who had recovered from COVID-19.

The chain's CDR3 is CASSLDSGSGELFF. For the CDR3, the DNA is TGTGCCAGCAGCTTAGATTCAGGGTCCGGGGAGCTGTTTTTT. The chain recombines TRBV11-2 with TRBJ2-2; the D gene is possibly TRBD1 (5 bases). The CDR3 loop spans 14 amino acids. CDR1 is SGHAT, CDR2 FQNNGV, per germline. V was pared by 0 bases and J by 6 bases, with 8 bases between.